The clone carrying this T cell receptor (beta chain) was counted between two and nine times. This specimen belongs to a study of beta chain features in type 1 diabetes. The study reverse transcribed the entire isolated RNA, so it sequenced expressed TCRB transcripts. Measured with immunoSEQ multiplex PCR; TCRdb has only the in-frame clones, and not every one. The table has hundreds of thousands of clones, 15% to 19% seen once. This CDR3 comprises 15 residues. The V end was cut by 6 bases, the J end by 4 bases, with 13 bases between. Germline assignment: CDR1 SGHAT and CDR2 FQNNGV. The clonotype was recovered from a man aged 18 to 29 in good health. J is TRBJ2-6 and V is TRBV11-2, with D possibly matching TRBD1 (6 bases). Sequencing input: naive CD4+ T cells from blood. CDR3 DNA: TGTGCCAGCAGAGGTTGGGGGCGCGGGGCCAACGTCCTGACTTTC. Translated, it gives CASRGWGRGANVLTF.